This T cell receptor beta chain emerged from a study of radiotherapy plus CTLA-4 blockade in lung cancer. In the study overall: The study recorded objective responses in less than 20% of patients and disease control in approximately 31%.

Some clones are missing from TCRdb's copy, which holds only in-frame ones; the method was immunoSEQ multiplex PCR. The profile shows 40,000 to 50,000 clones, approximately 70% of them singletons. Notes on this clone: Its antigen is not identified.

Study-level findings and limits: In blood, TCR clones derived from the tumor expanded after radiotherapy plus ipilimumab.

People whose metastatic non-small-cell lung cancer was chemo-refractory got focal radiation along with CTLA-4 blockade by ipilimumab. Trimming left V 1 base short and J 4 bases short, with 16 bases between. Germline CDR1 and CDR2: LGHNA and YSLEER. The CDR3 contains 17 residues. Material: peripheral blood, obtained from a patient treated with radiotherapy plus ipilimumab. The TCR was taken from a human donor with non-small cell lung cancer who had a complete response to radiotherapy plus ipilimumab. The chain employs TRBV4-3 and TRBJ2-2; D perhaps matches TRBD1 (6 bases). The CDR3 nucleotides read TGCGCCAGCAGCCAAGGATTACAGGGCTCGGGCACCGGGGAGCTGTTTTTT. Its protein product is CASSQGLQGSGTGELFF.